Listed below are T cell receptor beta chains from one sample, sequenced in a study of T cells in Graves' hyperthyroidism and ophthalmopathy. In TCRdb, the multiplex PCR reads were re-called with MiXCR into one record per CDR3 protein. The table has around 300,000 distinct CDR3 sequences, 22% seen once. The material sequenced was blood. The receptors here all came from a man aged 25 to 40 with Graves' ophthalmopathy. Both conserved end residues are part of each CDR3. The D gene is left open where the match is weak. Expanded clones are given a class, and other clones once, few, many or no size at all.

v_gene,len,abundance,j_gene,d_gene,CDR3aa,CDR3nt
TRBV18,14,NA,TRBJ2-1,TRBD2,CASSPTGGFNEQFF,TGTGCCAGCTCACCTACCGGGGGGTTCAATGAGCAGTTCTTC
TRBV6-5,15,few,TRBJ2-5,NA,CASSYSGGAQETQYF,TGTGCCAGCAGTTACTCGGGGGGAGCTCAAGAGACCCAGTACTTC
TRBV30,14,many,TRBJ2-5,TRBD2,CAWTGRDIQETQYF,TGTGCCTGGACCGGGAGGGACATCCAAGAGACCCAGTACTTC
TRBV28,11,NA,TRBJ2-1,NA,CASSFFNEQFF,TGTGCCAGCAGTTTTTTCAATGAGCAGTTCTTC
TRBV5-1,13,once,TRBJ1-5,NA,CASSPDMDQPQHF,TGCGCCAGCAGCCCGGACATGGATCAGCCCCAGCATTTT
TRBV20-1,16,many,TRBJ2-5,NA,CSARDLVRGLQETQYF,TGCAGTGCTAGAGATCTCGTCAGGGGTTTGCAAGAGACCCAGTACTTC
TRBV10-3,13,few,TRBJ2-1,NA,CAISESVRLEQFF,TGTGCCATCAGTGAGTCAGTAAGGCTTGAGCAGTTCTTC
TRBV11-3,15,many,TRBJ2-1,TRBD2,CASGDEGRANWGQFF,TGTGCCAGCGGGGACGAGGGGAGGGCAAATTGGGGACAGTTCTTC
TRBV6-1,13,NA,TRBJ2-1,NA,CASNSGNYSEQFF,TGTGCCAGCAATTCGGGGAATTACAGTGAGCAGTTCTTC
TRBV5-1,11,few,TRBJ2-1,TRBD2,CASSRGTRTFF,TGCGCCAGCAGCCGTGGGACTAGGACGTTCTTC
TRBV19,15,NA,TRBJ1-5,TRBD1,CASSRPGTGDQPQHF,TGTGCCAGTAGTAGACCTGGGACAGGGGATCAGCCCCAGCATTTT
TRBV5-1,14,many,TRBJ2-7,NA,CASSLGQSTYEQYF,TGCGCCAGCAGCTTGGGACAGTCCACCTACGAGCAGTACTTC
TRBV11-2,14,few,TRBJ1-3,NA,CASSSTDSGNTIYF,TGTGCCAGCAGCTCCACCGATTCTGGAAACACCATATATTTT
TRBV11-1,15,many,TRBJ2-5,TRBD1,CASSRGTGGQETQYF,TGTGCCAGCAGCCGCGGGACAGGCGGACAAGAGACCCAGTACTTC
TRBV5-1,12,NA,TRBJ2-1,TRBD2,CATIGGAGEQFF,TGCGCCACTATCGGGGGGGCTGGTGAGCAGTTCTTC
TRBV6-2/TRBV6-3,16,few,TRBJ2-1,TRBD2,CASSYKSSGLYNEQFF,TGTGCCAGCAGTTACAAATCTAGCGGCCTTTACAATGAGCAGTTCTTC
TRBV28,15,NA,TRBJ1-3,NA,CASSPPTGWGNTIYF,TGTGCCAGCAGTCCCCCAACAGGGTGGGGAAACACCATATATTTT
TRBV29-1,14,many,TRBJ2-4,TRBD1,CSVAAGTGGTIQYF,TGCAGCGTTGCAGCCGGGACAGGGGGAACCATTCAGTACTTC
TRBV6-1,15,few,TRBJ1-5,NA,CASSEAQVSNQPQHF,TGTGCCAGCAGTGAAGCACAAGTTAGCAATCAGCCCCAGCATTTT
TRBV6-1,14,NA,TRBJ1-2,NA,CASSRVGDGTSYTF,TGTGCCAGCAGTCGGGTAGGGGATGGTACTAGCTACACCTTC
TRBV5-1,12,many,TRBJ1-1,TRBD1,CASSDGQGKAFF,TGCGCCAGCAGTGACGGACAGGGTAAAGCTTTCTTT
TRBV6-1,14,few,TRBJ1-2,NA,CASASPGTAYGYTF,TGTGCCAGCGCCTCTCCCGGGACGGCCTATGGCTACACCTTC
TRBV7-9,13,few,TRBJ2-7,TRBD2,CATSGGSPYEQYF,TGTGCCACCTCGGGAGGATCCCCTTACGAGCAGTACTTC
TRBV14,12,few,TRBJ1-2,NA,CASSSQGYGYTF,TGTGCCAGCAGCAGTCAGGGCTATGGCTACACCTTC
TRBV12-3/TRBV12-4,15,NA,TRBJ2-5,TRBD2,CASSSGLAGRQTQYF,TGTGCCAGCAGTTCTGGACTAGCGGGACGCCAGACCCAGTACTTC
TRBV15,14,few,TRBJ1-4,NA,CATSRDIANEKLFF,TGTGCCACCAGCAGAGATATAGCTAATGAAAAACTGTTTTTT
TRBV4-1,16,few,TRBJ2-7,NA,CASSQDGARRDDEQYF,TGCGCCAGCAGCCAAGACGGGGCGCGTCGGGATGACGAGCAGTACTTC
TRBV20-1,15,many,TRBJ1-2,TRBD1,CSARDWTGGGNGYTF,TGCAGTGCTAGAGACTGGACAGGGGGGGGTAATGGCTACACCTTC
TRBV18,15,many,TRBJ2-3,NA,CASSGDFISTDTQYF,TGTGCCAGCTCCGGTGACTTTATCAGCACAGATACGCAGTATTTT
TRBV2,14,few,TRBJ1-4,NA,CASSDGRANEKLFF,TGTGCCAGCAGTGATGGCAGGGCTAATGAAAAACTGTTTTTT
TRBV7-2,17,NA,TRBJ2-5,TRBD1,CASSPLPGQARQETQYF,TGTGCCAGCAGCCCCCTTCCCGGACAGGCCAGACAAGAGACCCAGTACTTC
TRBV12-3/TRBV12-4,14,few,TRBJ2-5,NA,CASSSPSGQETQYF,TGTGCCAGCAGTTCCCCCAGCGGGCAAGAGACCCAGTACTTC
TRBV12-3/TRBV12-4,13,few,TRBJ2-5,NA,CASSPNVRVTQYF,TGTGCCAGCAGTCCCAATGTGAGGGTTACCCAGTACTTC
TRBV20-1,14,few,TRBJ2-7,NA,CSAFGSDSPNEQYF,TGCAGTGCCTTCGGAAGTGATAGTCCCAACGAGCAGTACTTC
TRBV5-1,16,once,TRBJ2-1,TRBD1,CASSEGTGGEYNEQFF,TGCGCCAGCAGCGAGGGGACAGGGGGCGAATACAATGAGCAGTTCTTC
TRBV12-3/TRBV12-4,13,once,TRBJ2-5,NA,CASSFGGPETKYF,TGTGCAAGCAGTTTCGGGGGACCGGAGACCAAGTACTTC
TRBV27,15,NA,TRBJ2-7,TRBD2,CASSPTGTTSLSQYF,TGTGCCAGCAGTCCAACCGGGACTACGTCTCTTTCGCAGTACTTC
TRBV28,15,NA,TRBJ2-7,TRBD2,CASSPTSGRAYEQYF,TGTGCCAGCAGTCCGACTAGCGGGAGGGCCTACGAGCAGTACTTC
TRBV10-2,13,NA,TRBJ2-7,NA,CATYRLNSYEQYF,TGCGCCACCTATCGGCTGAACTCCTACGAGCAGTACTTC
TRBV6-1,18,few,TRBJ1-5,TRBD1,CASSPRGPGRSGNQPQHF,TGTGCCAGCAGCCCGAGGGGGCCAGGGCGCAGCGGCAATCAGCCCCAGCATTTT
TRBV24-1,19,NA,TRBJ1-1,NA,CATSDLDLRRAGAVTEAFF,TGTGCCACCAGTGATTTGGACTTGAGGAGAGCGGGGGCGGTCACTGAAGCTTTCTTT
TRBV5-1,14,many,TRBJ2-1,TRBD2,CASSPGGVGNEQFF,TGCGCCAGCAGCCCGGGGGGGGTTGGCAATGAGCAGTTCTTC
TRBV9,16,NA,TRBJ2-3,TRBD2,CASSVLAGTSTDTQYF,TGTGCCAGCAGCGTATTAGCGGGGACTAGCACAGATACGCAGTATTTT
TRBV5-1,16,NA,TRBJ2-6,TRBD2,CASSGGGASGANVLTF,TGCGCCAGCAGCGGGGGGGGTGCGAGTGGGGCCAACGTCCTGACTTTC